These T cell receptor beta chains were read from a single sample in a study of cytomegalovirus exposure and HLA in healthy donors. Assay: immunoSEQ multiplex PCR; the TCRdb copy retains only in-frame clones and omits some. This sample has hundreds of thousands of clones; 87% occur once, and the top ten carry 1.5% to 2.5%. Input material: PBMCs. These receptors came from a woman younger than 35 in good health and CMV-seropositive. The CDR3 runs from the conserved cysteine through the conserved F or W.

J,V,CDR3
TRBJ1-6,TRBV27,CASSALWGDNSPLHF
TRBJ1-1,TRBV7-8,CASSLARGNTEAFF
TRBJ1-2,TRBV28,CASTKPQGGGYGYTF
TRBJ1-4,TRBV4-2,CASSPGQVNEKLFF
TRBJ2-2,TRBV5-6,CASSLYPWTAQNTGELFF
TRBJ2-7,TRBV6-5,CASSYGTGAYEQYF
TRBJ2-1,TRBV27,CASSLYLDRGDNEQFF
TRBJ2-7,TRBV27,CASSLLGAEQYF
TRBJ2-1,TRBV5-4,CASSQTSGRPYYNEQFF
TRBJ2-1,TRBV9,CASSLLATTYNEQFF
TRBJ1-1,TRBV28,CASSFLTRGRTEAFF
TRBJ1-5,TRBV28,CASSVSYHQPQHF
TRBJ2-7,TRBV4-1,CASSPSQSSATYEQYF
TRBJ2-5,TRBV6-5,CASSSLREGVGETQYF
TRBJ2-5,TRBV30,CAWSVTGSQTQYF
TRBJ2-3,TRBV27,CASSLRNTDTQYF
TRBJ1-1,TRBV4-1,CASSLTIGGAENTEAFF
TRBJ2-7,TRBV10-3,CAISPRDRDSYEQYF
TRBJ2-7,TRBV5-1,CASSLGPVGGTSYEQYF
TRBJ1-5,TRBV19,CASTKGAHYSNQPQHF
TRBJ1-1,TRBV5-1,CASSLWGPKQNTEAFF
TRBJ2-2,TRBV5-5,CASSFLPNTGELFF
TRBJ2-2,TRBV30,CAWSDGTTNTGELFF
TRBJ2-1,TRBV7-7,CASSLRRTGINEQFF
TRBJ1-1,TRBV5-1,CASSKTGGRMNTEAFF
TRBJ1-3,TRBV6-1,CASDGGGQGYTIYF
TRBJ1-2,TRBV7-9,CASSPTDRGRGYGYTF
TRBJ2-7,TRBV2,CASSLTGSSYEQYF
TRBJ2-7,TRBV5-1,CASSPLEAFYEQYF
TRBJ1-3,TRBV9,CASSVGGVSGNTIYF
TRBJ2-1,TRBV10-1,CASSLTLASQQFF
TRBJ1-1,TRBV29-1,CSVEAGQGHTEAFF
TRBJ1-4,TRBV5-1,CASGKTEGDEKLFF
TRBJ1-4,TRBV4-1,CASSQQGRGNQKLFF
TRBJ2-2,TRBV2,CASNQETGGSGELFF
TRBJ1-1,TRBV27,CASSSDRSSPGTEAFF
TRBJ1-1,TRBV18,CASSPIDRNTEAFF
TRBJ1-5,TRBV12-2,CASRPLQGNSDQPQHF
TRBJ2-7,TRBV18,CASSTQRTSGRAYEQYF
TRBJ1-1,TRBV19,CASSIVFVPGLRNTEAFF
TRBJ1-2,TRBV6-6,CASKVGGIYGYTF
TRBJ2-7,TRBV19,CASSLDRGYEQYF
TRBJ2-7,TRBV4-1,CASTLQAGAGGYEQYF
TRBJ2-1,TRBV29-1,CSVVYLYNEQFF
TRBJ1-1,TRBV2,CASSAPGGKGDDTEAFF
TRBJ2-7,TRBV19,CASSMTGGSREQYF
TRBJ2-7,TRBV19,CASSKAEPSYEQYF
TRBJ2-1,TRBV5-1,CASSLGDRYNEQFF
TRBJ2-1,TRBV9,CASSVGASRNNEQFF
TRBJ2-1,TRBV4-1,CASSQEGETSGYNEQFF
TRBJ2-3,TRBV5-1,CASSRSVMGGRTDTQYF
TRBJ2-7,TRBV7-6,CASSLTPTTGEQYF
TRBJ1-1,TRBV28,CASRDRGNTEAFF
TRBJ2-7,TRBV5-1,CASSEGQMTYEQYF